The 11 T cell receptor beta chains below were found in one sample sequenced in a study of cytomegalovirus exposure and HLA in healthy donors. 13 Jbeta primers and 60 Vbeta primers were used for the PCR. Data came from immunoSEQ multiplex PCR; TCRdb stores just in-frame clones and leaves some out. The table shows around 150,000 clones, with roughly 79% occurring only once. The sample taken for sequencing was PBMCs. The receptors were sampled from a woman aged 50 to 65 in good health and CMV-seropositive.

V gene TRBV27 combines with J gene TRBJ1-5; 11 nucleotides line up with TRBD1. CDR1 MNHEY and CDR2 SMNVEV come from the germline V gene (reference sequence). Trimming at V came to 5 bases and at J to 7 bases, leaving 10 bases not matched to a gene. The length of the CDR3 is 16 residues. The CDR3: CASSPRVDRGHQPQHF. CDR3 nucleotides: TGTGCCAGCAGTCCCCGGGTGGACAGGGGGCACCAGCCCCAGCATTTT.

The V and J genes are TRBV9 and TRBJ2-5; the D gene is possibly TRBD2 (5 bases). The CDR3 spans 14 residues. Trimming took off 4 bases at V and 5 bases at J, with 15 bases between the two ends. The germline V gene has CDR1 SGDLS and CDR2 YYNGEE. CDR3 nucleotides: TGTGCCAGCAGCTGGACCTCGACGGGGGAGACCCAGTACTTC. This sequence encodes CASSWTSTGETQYF.

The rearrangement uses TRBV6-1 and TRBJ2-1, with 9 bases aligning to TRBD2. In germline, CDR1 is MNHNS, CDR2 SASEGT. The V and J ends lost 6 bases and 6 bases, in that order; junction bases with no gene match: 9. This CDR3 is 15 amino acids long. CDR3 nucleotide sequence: TGTGCCAGCAGCGGCAGCGGGGGGACGGGCAATGAGCAGTTCTTC. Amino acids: CASSGSGGTGNEQFF.

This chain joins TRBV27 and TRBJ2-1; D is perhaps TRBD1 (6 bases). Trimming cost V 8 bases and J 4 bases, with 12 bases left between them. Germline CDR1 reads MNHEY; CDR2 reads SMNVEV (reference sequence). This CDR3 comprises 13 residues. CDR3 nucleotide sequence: TGTGCCAGCGCCGGGACACTTTACAATGAGCAGTTCTTC. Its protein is CASAGTLYNEQFF.

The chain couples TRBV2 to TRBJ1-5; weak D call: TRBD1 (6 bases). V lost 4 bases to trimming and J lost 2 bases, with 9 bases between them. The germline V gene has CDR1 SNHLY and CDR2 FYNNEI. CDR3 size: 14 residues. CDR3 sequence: CASSGSGGNQPQHF. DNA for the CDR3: TGTGCCAGCAGTGGTTCAGGGGGCAATCAGCCCCAGCATTTT.

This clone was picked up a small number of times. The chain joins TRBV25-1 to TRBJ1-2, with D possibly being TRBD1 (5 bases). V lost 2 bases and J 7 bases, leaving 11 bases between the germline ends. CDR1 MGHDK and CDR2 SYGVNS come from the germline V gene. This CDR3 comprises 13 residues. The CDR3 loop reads CASSEQGVVGYTF. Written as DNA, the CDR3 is TGTGCCAGCAGTGAACAGGGTGTAGTTGGCTACACCTTC.

The CDR3 DNA sequence: TGTGCCAGCAGTACAACAGGAGGGACTGAAGCTTTCTTT. It codes for CASSTTGGTEAFF. The rearrangement joins TRBV9 to TRBJ1-1; perhaps TRBD1 as D (5 bases). Germline V gene lookup returns CDR1 SGDLS and CDR2 YYNGEE. The CDR3 sequence is 13 residues long. V lost 5 bases and J lost 5, with 13 bases in between.

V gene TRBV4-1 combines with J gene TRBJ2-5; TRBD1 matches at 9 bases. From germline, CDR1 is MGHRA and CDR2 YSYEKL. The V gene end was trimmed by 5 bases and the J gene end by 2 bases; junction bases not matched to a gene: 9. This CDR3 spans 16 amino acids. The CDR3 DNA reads TGCGCCAGCAGCGGAACCGGGACAGGGAATCAAGAGACCCAGTACTTC. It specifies CASSGTGTGNQETQYF.

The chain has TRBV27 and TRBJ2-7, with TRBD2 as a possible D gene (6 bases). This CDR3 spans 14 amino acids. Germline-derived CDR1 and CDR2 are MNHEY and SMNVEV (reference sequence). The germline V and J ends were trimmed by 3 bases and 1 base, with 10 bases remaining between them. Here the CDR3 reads CASSLKGRSYEQYF. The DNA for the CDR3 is TGTGCCAGCAGTTTGAAGGGGAGGTCCTACGAGCAGTACTTC.

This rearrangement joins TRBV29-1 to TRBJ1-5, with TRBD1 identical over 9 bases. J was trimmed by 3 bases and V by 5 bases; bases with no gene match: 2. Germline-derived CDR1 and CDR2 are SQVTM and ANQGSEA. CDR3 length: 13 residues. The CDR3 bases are TGCAGCGTTCGGACAGGGGACAATCAGCCCCAGCATTTT. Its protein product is CSVRTGDNQPQHF.

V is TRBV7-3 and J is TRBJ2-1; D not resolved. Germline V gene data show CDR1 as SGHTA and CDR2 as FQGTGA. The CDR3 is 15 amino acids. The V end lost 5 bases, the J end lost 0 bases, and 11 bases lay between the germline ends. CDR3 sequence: CASSPPGSSYNEQFF. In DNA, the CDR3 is TGTGCCAGCAGCCCGCCGGGTAGCTCCTACAATGAGCAGTTCTTC.